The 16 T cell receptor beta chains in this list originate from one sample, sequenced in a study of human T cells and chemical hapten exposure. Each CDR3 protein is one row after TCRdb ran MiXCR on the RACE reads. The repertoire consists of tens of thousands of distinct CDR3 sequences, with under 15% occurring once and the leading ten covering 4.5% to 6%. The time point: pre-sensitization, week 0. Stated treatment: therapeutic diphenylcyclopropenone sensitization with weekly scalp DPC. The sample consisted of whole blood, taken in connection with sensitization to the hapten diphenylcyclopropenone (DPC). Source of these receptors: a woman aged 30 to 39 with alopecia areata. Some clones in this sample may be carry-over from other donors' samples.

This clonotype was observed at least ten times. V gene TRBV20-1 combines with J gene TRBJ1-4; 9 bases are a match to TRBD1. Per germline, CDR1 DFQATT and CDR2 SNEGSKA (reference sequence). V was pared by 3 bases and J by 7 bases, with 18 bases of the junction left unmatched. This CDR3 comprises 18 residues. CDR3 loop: CSARTQGQGVSGSEKLFF. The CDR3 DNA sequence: TGCAGTGCTAGGACTCAGGGACAGGGAGTTTCCGGGAGTGAAAAACTGTTTTTT.

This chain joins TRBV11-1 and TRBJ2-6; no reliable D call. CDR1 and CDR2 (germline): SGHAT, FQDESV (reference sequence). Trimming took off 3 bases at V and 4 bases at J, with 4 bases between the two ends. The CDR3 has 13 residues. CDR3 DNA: TGTGCCAGCAGCTTGTACGGGGCCAACGTCCTGACTTTC. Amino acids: CASSLYGANVLTF.

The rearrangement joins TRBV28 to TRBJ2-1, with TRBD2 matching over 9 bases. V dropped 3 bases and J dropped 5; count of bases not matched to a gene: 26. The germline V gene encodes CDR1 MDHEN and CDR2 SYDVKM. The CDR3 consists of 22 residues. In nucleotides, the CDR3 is TGTGCCAGCAGTTTGAGTTTATGGTTTTCGATGGCTAGCGGGAAAAGGAACAATGAGCAGTTCTTC. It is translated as CASSLSLWFSMASGKRNNEQFF.

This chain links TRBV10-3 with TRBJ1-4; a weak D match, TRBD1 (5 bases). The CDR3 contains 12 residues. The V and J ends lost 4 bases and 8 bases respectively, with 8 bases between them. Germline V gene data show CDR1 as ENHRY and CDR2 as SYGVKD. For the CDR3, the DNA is TGTGCCATCAGTGGGGCAGGGGAAAAACTGTTTTTT. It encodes CAISGAGEKLFF.

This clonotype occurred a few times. Written as DNA, the CDR3 is TGTGCCAGCAGTGTAGACTCTGGGGCCAACGTCCTGACTTTC. Translating it yields CASSVDSGANVLTF. The rearrangement links TRBV6-4 to TRBJ2-6; D ambiguous. Trimming left V 4 bases short and J 0 bases short, with 4 bases between. Germline loops: CDR1 MRHNA, CDR2 SNTAGT. This CDR3 comprises 14 residues.

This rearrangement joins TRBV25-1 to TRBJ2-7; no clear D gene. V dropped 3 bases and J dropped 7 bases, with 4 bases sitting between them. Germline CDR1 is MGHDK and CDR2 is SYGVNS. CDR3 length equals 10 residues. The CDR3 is CASSDREQYF. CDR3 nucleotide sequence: TGTGCCAGCAGTGATCGGGAGCAGTACTTC.

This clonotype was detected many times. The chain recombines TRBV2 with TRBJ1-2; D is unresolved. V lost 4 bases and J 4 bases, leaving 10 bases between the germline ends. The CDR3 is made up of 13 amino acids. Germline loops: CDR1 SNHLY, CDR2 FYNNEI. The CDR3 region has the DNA TGTGCCAGCAGTGCAGGAATAGCCTATGGCTACACCTTC. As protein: CASSAGIAYGYTF.

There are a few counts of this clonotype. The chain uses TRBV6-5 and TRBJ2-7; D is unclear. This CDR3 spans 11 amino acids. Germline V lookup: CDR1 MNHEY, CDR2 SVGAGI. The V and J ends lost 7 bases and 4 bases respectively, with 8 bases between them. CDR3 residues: CASTRGYEQYF. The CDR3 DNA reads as TGTGCCAGCACCCGCGGTTACGAGCAGTACTTC.

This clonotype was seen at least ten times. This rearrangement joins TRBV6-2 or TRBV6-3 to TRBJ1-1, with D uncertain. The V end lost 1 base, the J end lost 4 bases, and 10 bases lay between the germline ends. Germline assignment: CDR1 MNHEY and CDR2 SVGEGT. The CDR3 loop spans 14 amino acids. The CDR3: CASSYLSLGTEAFF. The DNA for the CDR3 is TGTGCCAGCAGTTACTTGAGCCTTGGCACTGAAGCTTTCTTT.

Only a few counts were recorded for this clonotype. In DNA, the CDR3 is TGTGCCAGTAGTACCGGACAGGGAAGCAATCAGCCCCAGCATTTT. It encodes CASSTGQGSNQPQHF. The rearrangement uses TRBV19 and TRBJ1-5; 8 positions agree with TRBD1. J lost 1 base, V lost 4 bases, and 3 bases had no gene match. In germline, CDR1 is LNHDA, CDR2 SQIVND (reference sequence). This CDR3 region has 15 residues.

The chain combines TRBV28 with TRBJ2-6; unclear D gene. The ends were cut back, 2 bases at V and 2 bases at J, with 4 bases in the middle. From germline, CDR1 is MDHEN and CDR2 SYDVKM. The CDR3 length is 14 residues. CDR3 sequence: CASSLTAGANVLTF. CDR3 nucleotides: TGTGCCAGCAGTTTAACAGCTGGGGCCAACGTCCTGACTTTC.

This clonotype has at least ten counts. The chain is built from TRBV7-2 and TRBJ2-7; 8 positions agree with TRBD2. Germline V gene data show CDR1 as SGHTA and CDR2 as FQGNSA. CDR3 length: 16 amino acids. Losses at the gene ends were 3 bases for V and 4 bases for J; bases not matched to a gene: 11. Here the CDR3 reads CASSFRMGAGVYEQYF. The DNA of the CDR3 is TGTGCCAGCAGCTTTCGCATGGGAGCGGGAGTATACGAGCAGTACTTC.

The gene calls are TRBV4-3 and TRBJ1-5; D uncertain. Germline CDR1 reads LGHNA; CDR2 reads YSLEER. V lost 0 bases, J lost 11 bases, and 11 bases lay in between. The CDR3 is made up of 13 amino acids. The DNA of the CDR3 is TGCGCCAGCAGCCAAGACCGCATCCAGTCCCAGCATTTT. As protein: CASSQDRIQSQHF.

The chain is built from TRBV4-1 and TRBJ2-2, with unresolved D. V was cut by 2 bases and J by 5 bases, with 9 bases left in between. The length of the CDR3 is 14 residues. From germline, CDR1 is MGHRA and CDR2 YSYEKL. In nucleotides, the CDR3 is TGCGCCAGCAGCCAATCTCAAGGGACCGGGGAGCTGTTTTTT. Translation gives CASSQSQGTGELFF.

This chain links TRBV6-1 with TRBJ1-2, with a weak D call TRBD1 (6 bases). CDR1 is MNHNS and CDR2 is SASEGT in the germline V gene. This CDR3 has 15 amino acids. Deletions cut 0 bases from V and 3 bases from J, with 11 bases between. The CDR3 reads CASSEAPGDYYGYTF. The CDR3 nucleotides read TGTGCCAGCAGTGAAGCGCCAGGGGACTACTATGGCTACACCTTC.

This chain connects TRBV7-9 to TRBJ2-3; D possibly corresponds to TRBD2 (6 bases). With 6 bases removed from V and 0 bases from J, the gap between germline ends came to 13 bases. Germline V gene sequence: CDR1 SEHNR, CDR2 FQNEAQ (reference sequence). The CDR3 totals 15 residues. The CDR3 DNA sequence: TGTGCCAGCAGACCCATGGGGGGAAGCACAGATACGCAGTATTTT. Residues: CASRPMGGSTDTQYF.